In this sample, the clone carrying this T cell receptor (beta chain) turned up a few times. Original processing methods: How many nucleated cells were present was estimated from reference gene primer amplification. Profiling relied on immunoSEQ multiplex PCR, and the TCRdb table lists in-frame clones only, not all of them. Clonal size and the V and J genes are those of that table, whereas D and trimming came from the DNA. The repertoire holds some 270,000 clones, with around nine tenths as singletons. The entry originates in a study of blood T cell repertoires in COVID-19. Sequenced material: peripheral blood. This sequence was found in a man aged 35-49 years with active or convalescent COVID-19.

CDR3 DNA sequence: TGTGCCAGCAGCCCCAGGGGGCGCGGGAATCAGCCCCAGCATTTT. The encoded protein is CASSPRGRGNQPQHF. The rearrangement joins TRBV5-5 to TRBJ1-5; 8 nucleotides match TRBD1. The CDR3 is 15 residues long. J was trimmed by 4 bases and V by 4 bases; bases with no gene match: 7. CDR1 and CDR2 (germline): SGHKS, YYEKEE (reference sequence).